What follows are 5 T cell receptor beta chains derived from one specimen sequenced in a study of blood T cell repertoires in COVID-19. Profiled with immunoSEQ multiplex PCR; TCRdb holds only in-frame clones, not every one. There are about 130,000 clones in the sample; roughly 85% occur only once, and around 4.5% lies in the top ten. Sequencing was done on a sample of peripheral blood. The receptor source for this set is a human donor in a cohort sampled during active COVID-19.

The chain has TRBV2 and TRBJ1-2, with D tentatively TRBD1 (5 bases). CDR1 is SNHLY and CDR2 is FYNNEI in the germline V gene. This CDR3 has 15 residues. V was shortened by 0 bases and J by 7 bases, with 15 bases between the two germline ends. The CDR3 spells CASSEARGTLSGYTF. The DNA of the CDR3 is TGTGCCAGCAGTGAAGCGCGGGGGACCCTTAGTGGCTACACCTTC.

V gene TRBV27 combines with J gene TRBJ1-1, with D perhaps TRBD1 (5 bases). CDR3 length: 14 residues. CDR1 MNHEY and CDR2 SMNVEV come from the germline V gene (reference sequence). V was clipped by 7 bases and J by 8 bases, with 20 bases between them. CDR3 bases: TGTGCCAGCATACCGGGACCCGCGGGGTTAGAAGCTTTCTTT. Its protein is CASIPGPAGLEAFF.

This clone came up once. The V and J genes are TRBV6-6 and TRBJ2-7; D not certain. Germline loops: CDR1 MNHNY, CDR2 SVGAGI (reference sequence). This CDR3 has 13 residues. V dropped 2 bases and J dropped 6 bases, with 11 bases sitting between them. In nucleotides, the CDR3 is TGTGCCAGCAGTTACCGAGGAGACCGCGAGCAGTACTTC. Amino acid sequence: CASSYRGDREQYF.

This clone was seen only once. This rearrangement joins TRBV12-3 or TRBV12-4 to TRBJ1-1; D call uncertain. V was cut by 2 bases and J by 11 bases, with 15 bases left in between. The CDR3 has 13 amino acids. Here the CDR3 reads CASSLLGPDAAFF. The CDR3, as DNA: TGTGCCAGCAGTTTATTGGGCCCCGACGCGGCTTTCTTT.

V is TRBV11-2 and J is TRBJ2-1; TRBD1 agrees at 7 bases. V was clipped by 10 bases and J by 0 bases; unmatched bases: 9. The CDR3 spans 15 residues. CDR1 is SGHAT, CDR2 FQNNGV, per germline. CDR3 nucleotide sequence: TGTGCCATCCGAGGACAGGCCAGCTCCTACAATGAGCAGTTCTTC. It specifies CAIRGQASSYNEQFF.